The T cell receptor (beta chain) under discussion was sequenced for a study of T cell repertoires in cytomegalovirus infection. Overall study context: CMV infection together with matching HLA type was indicated by public TCR beta signatures. General study points: The ex vivo response was dominated by HLA-C-restricted CMV-specific TCR beta clonotypes. The cumulative frequency of public TCR beta families identified carriers of CMV plus the relevant HLA.

This clonotype was seen only a few times. Its specificity is unknown. Trimming cost V 1 base and J 2 bases, with 10 bases left between them. Germline V CDR1 and CDR2: SGDLS, YYNGEE. The CDR3 loop spans 14 amino acids. TCRdb fed the reads into MiXCR, producing one record per CDR3 protein. The sample yields 150,000 to 200,000 distinct CDR3 sequences, roughly 14% seen once. The TCR was taken from a human donor in good health (CMV status not recorded). Some clones in this sample may be carry-over from other donors' samples. This sequence joins TRBV9 and TRBJ2-7; D gene uncertain. The specimen sequenced was PBMCs. The CDR3 DNA reads TGTGCCAGCAGCGTAACCTCCAATGCCTACGAGCAGTACTTC. Translated, it gives CASSVTSNAYEQYF.